The 18 T cell receptor beta chains below all came from one sample that was sequenced in a study of blood T cell repertoires in COVID-19. TCRdb's copy holds only in-frame clones and misses some; the assay was immunoSEQ multiplex PCR. The repertoire includes about 160,000 clones, approximately 84% of them detected once, and 6% to 9% sits in the top ten. The sequencing input was peripheral blood. The receptors originated from a man aged 35-49 years who had recovered from COVID-19.

This clone was recorded only once. The chain employs TRBV9 and TRBJ2-2, with 11 bases lining up with TRBD2. The germline V gene encodes CDR1 SGDLS and CDR2 YYNGEE. The V segment lost 1 base and the J segment 3 bases; nucleotides outside the gene matches: 5. The CDR3 is 17 amino acids. CDR3 loop: CASSVRASGGHTGELFF. As DNA, the CDR3 is TGTGCCAGCAGCGTACGGGCTAGCGGGGGGCACACCGGGGAGCTGTTTTTT.

This clone was counted only a few times. The V call is TRBV6-6, the J call TRBJ1-2; 7 bases fit TRBD1. Germline V lookup: CDR1 MNHNY, CDR2 SVGAGI (reference sequence). CDR3 length: 13 amino acids. V was clipped by 7 bases and J by 6 bases; unmatched bases: 8. CDR3 sequence reads: CASKDRRGDGYTF. In DNA, the CDR3 is TGTGCCAGCAAGGACAGGCGAGGGGATGGCTACACCTTC.

Concerning this clone: One end of the junction does not line up with germline, which may come from a read error. The chain combines TRBV27 with TRBJ1-4, with unresolved D. The CDR3 consists of 15 residues. Germline-derived CDR1 and CDR2 are MNHEY and SMNVEV (reference sequence). The CDR3 DNA follows: TGTGCCAGCAGTTTATCAGTCATATCTAAAGAAAAACTGTTTTTT. Protein: CASSLSVISKEKLFF.

The CDR3 DNA sequence: TGTGCCAGCAGCTTCGGGAAAGCAGAGACCCAGTACTTC. Translating it yields CASSFGKAETQYF. This chain joins TRBV5-5 and TRBJ2-5; weak D call: TRBD2 (5 bases). Per germline, CDR1 SGHKS and CDR2 YYEKEE (reference sequence). The CDR3 totals 13 residues. Trimming shortened V by 2 bases and J by 4 bases, and 9 bases separated the two germline ends.

This clone occurred a few times. V usage is TRBV7-2 and J usage is TRBJ2-1; 9 bases match TRBD2. J lost 10 bases, V lost 1 base, and 5 bases had no gene match. From germline, CDR1 is SGHTA and CDR2 FQGNSA. The CDR3 length is 14 residues. The CDR3 sequence: CASSLVAAGGEQFF. CDR3 nucleotide sequence: TGTGCCAGCAGCTTAGTAGCAGCGGGAGGCGAGCAGTTCTTC.

The genes are TRBV11-2 and TRBJ2-4; possible D gene TRBD1, 6 bases. The CDR3 runs 11 residues. Germline-derived CDR1 and CDR2 are SGHAT and FQNNGV. V dropped 4 bases and J dropped 9 bases, with 7 bases sitting between them. The CDR3 here is CASSSGVIQYF. CDR3 coding DNA: TGTGCCAGCAGCTCAGGGGTCATTCAGTACTTC. The full variable domain, completed using reference TRBV11-2 and TRBJ2-4, is EAGVAQSPRYKIIEKRQSVAFWCNPISGHATLYWYQQILGQGPKLLIQFQNNGVVDDSQLPKDRFSAERLKGVDSTLKIQPAKLEDSAVYLCASSSGVIQYFGAGTRLSVL.

The V and J genes are TRBV11-2 and TRBJ1-5; 9 bases fit TRBD1. After removal of 2 bases from V and 9 bases from J, the junction contained 8 bases not matched to a gene. Germline loops: CDR1 SGHAT, CDR2 FQNNGV. This CDR3 has 15 residues. DNA of the CDR3: TGTGCCAGCAGCTTAACGGGACAGGGTATGGGGCCCCAGCATTTT. Its protein is CASSLTGQGMGPQHF.

The V gene is TRBV6-2 or TRBV6-3, the J gene TRBJ2-2; TRBD2 matches at 7 bases. CDR1 MNHEY and CDR2 SVGEGT come from the germline V gene. CDR3 length: 14 amino acids. V lost 4 bases and J lost 5; bases outside the gene matches: 4. The CDR3 nucleotides read TGTGCCAGCAGTTCGCGGGGGAGTACCGGGGAGCTGTTTTTT. This translates into CASSSRGSTGELFF.

The chain employs TRBV6-5 and TRBJ1-1, with 11 bases identical to TRBD1. V was pared by 2 bases and J by 5 bases, with 4 bases of the junction left unmatched. Germline CDR1 MNHEY, CDR2 SVGAGI. This CDR3 contains 15 residues. This CDR3 is CASSYAGTGGTEAFF. The CDR3 region has the DNA TGTGCCAGCAGTTACGCCGGGACAGGGGGGACTGAAGCTTTCTTT.

Here the CDR3 DNA reads TGTGCCATCCGGCGGGGGGCCGATAACAATGAGCAGTTCTTC. It is translated as CAIRRGADNNEQFF. The J gene is TRBJ2-1, the V gene TRBV10-3; 8 nucleotides agree with TRBD2. Germline lookup yields CDR1 ENHRY and CDR2 SYGVKD. J lost 5 bases, V lost 8 bases, and 8 bases had no gene match. This CDR3 is 14 amino acids long.

This chain connects TRBV10-3 to TRBJ2-1, with TRBD2 matching 8 bases. Losses at the gene ends were 4 bases for V and 0 bases for J; bases not matched to a gene: 8. CDR3 length equals 17 residues. The germline gives CDR1 ENHRY, CDR2 SYGVKD. CDR3 protein: CAISGASGTSSYNEQFF. In DNA, the CDR3 is TGTGCCATCAGTGGGGCCTCCGGGACTAGCTCCTACAATGAGCAGTTCTTC.

The chain recombines TRBV6-5 with TRBJ1-5; D is unresolved. The ends were cut back, 0 bases at V and 2 bases at J, with 11 bases in the middle. Germline CDR1 reads MNHEY; CDR2 reads SVGAGI. This CDR3 has 16 residues. For the CDR3, the DNA is TGTGCCAGCAGTTACTCCGGGAGGGCGGGCAATCAGCCCCAGCATTTT. It codes for CASSYSGRAGNQPQHF.

This chain links TRBV7-9 with TRBJ2-2; 9 bases agree with TRBD2. Germline CDR1 SEHNR, CDR2 FQNEAQ (reference sequence). This CDR3 contains 12 residues. V lost 9 bases and J lost 10; bases outside the gene matches: 6. The CDR3 coding sequence is TGTGCCAGTCAGACTAGCGGTCCGGAGCTGTTTTTT. Protein: CASQTSGPELFF. The variable domain in full, completed from reference TRBV7-9 and TRBJ2-2, reads DTGVSQNPRHKITKRGQNVTFRCDPISEHNRLYWYRQTLGQGPEFLTYFQNEAQLEKSRLLSDRFSAERPKGSFSTLEIQRTEQGDSAMYLCASQTSGPELFFGEGSRLTVL.

V is TRBV7-3 and J is TRBJ1-2, with D perhaps TRBD1 (5 bases). Germline CDR1 SGHTA, CDR2 FQGTGA. This CDR3 has 14 amino acids. Trimming took off 3 bases at V and 7 bases at J, with 15 bases between the two ends. The CDR3 coding sequence is TGTGCCAGCAGCTTCGGGGTGTCGGGACTTGGCTACACCTTC. This codes for CASSFGVSGLGYTF.

The chain combines TRBV3-1 (or the pseudogene TRBV3-2) with TRBJ2-1; 14 bases match TRBD2. Per germline, CDR1 LGHDT and CDR2 YNNKEL (reference sequence). V dropped 4 bases and J dropped 9; count of bases not matched to a gene: 5. The CDR3 sequence is 15 residues long. The CDR3 region is CASSPGLAGGGEQFF. The CDR3 DNA reads as TGTGCCAGCAGCCCCGGACTAGCGGGAGGTGGTGAGCAGTTCTTC.

This chain links TRBV11-3 with TRBJ2-3, with TRBD2 as a possible D gene (5 bases). Germline assignment: CDR1 SGHNT and CDR2 YENEEA. CDR3 length equals 13 residues. V lost 5 bases to trimming and J lost 5 bases, with 11 bases between them. CDR3 in amino acids: CASSPTGKDTQYF. CDR3 in DNA: TGTGCCAGCAGCCCCACGGGGAAAGATACGCAGTATTTT.

V gene TRBV6-6 combines with J gene TRBJ1-1, with a weak D call TRBD1 (5 bases). V lost 5 bases to trimming and J lost 1 base, with 20 bases between them. Germline V CDR1 and CDR2: MNHNY, SVGAGI (reference sequence). This CDR3 region has 17 residues. The chain's CDR3 is CASSLSPVVGQNTEAFF. CDR3 nucleotide sequence: TGTGCCAGCAGTCTAAGCCCAGTGGTCGGACAGAACACTGAAGCTTTCTTT.

V usage is TRBV3-1 (or the pseudogene TRBV3-2) and J usage is TRBJ1-2; 7 nucleotides agree with TRBD1. Germline CDR1 and CDR2: LGHDT and YNNKEL (reference sequence). The CDR3 sequence is 14 residues long. Trimming cost V 0 bases and J 4 bases; bases outside gene matches: 2. The CDR3 coding sequence is TGTGCCAGCAGCCAAGAGGGACAGTCCTATGGCTACACCTTC. It specifies CASSQEGQSYGYTF.